These 24 T cell receptor beta chains share one sample of origin, sequenced in a study of cytomegalovirus exposure and HLA in healthy donors. The PCR used 60 Vbeta and 13 Jbeta primers. Profiled with immunoSEQ multiplex PCR; TCRdb holds only in-frame clones, not every one. This sample has more than 80,000 clones, with more than 65% found just once. Sequencing was performed on PBMCs. Source of these receptors: a girl aged 2-15 years in good health and CMV-seropositive.

This clone has more than one count but fewer than ten. V is TRBV18 and J is TRBJ2-5; the D gene is possibly TRBD1 (5 bases). V dropped 4 bases and J dropped 0 bases, with 12 bases sitting between them. The CDR3 length is 15 residues. Germline values: CDR1 KGHSH, CDR2 LQKENI. The CDR3 here is CASSQMGQYQETQYF. CDR3 nucleotide sequence: TGTGCCAGCTCACAGATGGGGCAGTACCAAGAGACCCAGTACTTC.

The V and J genes are TRBV28 and TRBJ2-5; 10 positions agree with TRBD1. This CDR3 spans 13 amino acids. The V gene end was trimmed by 8 bases and the J gene end by 1 base; junction bases not matched to a gene: 1. Germline CDR1 reads MDHEN; CDR2 reads SYDVKM. The CDR3 DNA is TGTGCCAGCCGGGACAGGGGCCAAGAGACCCAGTACTTC. Translating it yields CASRDRGQETQYF.

This sequence joins TRBV25-1 and TRBJ2-5; TRBD2 agrees at 7 bases. Germline values: CDR1 MGHDK, CDR2 SYGVNS. This CDR3 is 17 amino acids long. The junction had 14 bases not matched to a gene; V was cut back by 2 bases and J by 5 bases. CDR3 sequence: CASSENPLREAGETQYF. In DNA, the CDR3 is TGTGCCAGCAGTGAAAATCCTCTCCGGGAGGCGGGGGAGACCCAGTACTTC.

This clone has just a few counts. In DNA form, the CDR3 reads TGTGCCAGCAGCAGACTCTACGCGGATACGCAGTATTTT. Its protein is CASSRLYADTQYF. The J gene is TRBJ2-3, the V gene TRBV11-3, with no clear D. Looked up from germline, CDR1 is SGHNT and CDR2 is YENEEA. Trimming removed 5 bases at V and 6 bases at J, with 12 bases between. CDR3 length: 13 residues.

This clone was counted only a few times. The gene calls are TRBV28 and TRBJ1-2; D may be TRBD1 (5 bases). V was shortened by 7 bases and J by 3 bases, with 9 bases between the two germline ends. The germline CDR1 and CDR2 sequences are MDHEN and SYDVKM. There are 12 residues in the CDR3. This CDR3 is CASKTVDYGYTF. CDR3 in DNA: TGTGCCAGCAAGACAGTCGACTATGGCTACACCTTC.

The V call is TRBV5-1, the J call TRBJ2-7; D gene uncertain. V was clipped by 0 bases and J by 4 bases, with 14 bases between them. The CDR3 sequence is 15 residues long. In germline, CDR1 is SGHRS, CDR2 YFSETQ. DNA for the CDR3: TGCGCCAGCAGCTTGGCCCCGGGTACTCGGTACGAGCAGTACTTC. It translates to CASSLAPGTRYEQYF.

The chain employs TRBV25-1 and TRBJ2-5; perhaps TRBD1 as D (6 bases). This CDR3 is built from 15 residues. Germline loops: CDR1 MGHDK, CDR2 SYGVNS. V dropped 2 bases and J dropped 3 bases, with 13 bases sitting between them. The CDR3 protein is CASSENPQGEETQYF. As DNA, the CDR3 is TGTGCCAGCAGTGAAAACCCACAGGGAGAAGAGACCCAGTACTTC.

The chain uses TRBV30 and TRBJ2-5, with a possible D match to TRBD1 (5 bases). This CDR3 has 14 amino acids. Deletions cut 1 base from V and 7 bases from J, with 16 bases between. Germline V gene sequence: CDR1 GTSNPN, CDR2 SVGIG (reference sequence). CDR3 sequence reads: CAWSGLPTTGTQYF. CDR3 coding DNA: TGTGCCTGGAGTGGCCTCCCAACCACAGGGACCCAGTACTTC. The full variable domain, completed using reference TRBV30 and TRBJ2-5, is SQTIHQWPATLVQPVGSPLSLECTVEGTSNPNLYWYRQAAGRGLQLLFYSVGIGQISSEVPQNLSASRPQDRQFILSSKKLLLSDSGFYLCAWSGLPTTGTQYFGPGTRLLVL.

The CDR3 sequence: CASRLTGQGFQPQHF. The DNA of the CDR3 is TGTGCCAGCAGGCTAACGGGACAGGGCTTTCAGCCCCAGCATTTT. The genes are TRBV27 and TRBJ1-5; 9 bases map to TRBD1. The CDR3 loop spans 15 amino acids. With V trimmed by 6 bases and J by 6 bases, 9 bases remained unmatched. The V gene's germline CDR1 is MNHEY and CDR2 SMNVEV (reference sequence).

CDR3 nucleotide sequence: TGTGCCAGCAGCTTGGCTGGGACAATGAACACTGAAGCTTTCTTT. Translating it yields CASSLAGTMNTEAFF. The chain is built from TRBV5-8 and TRBJ1-1, with D possibly matching TRBD1 (6 bases). The CDR3 length is 15 residues. The germline V and J ends were trimmed by 0 bases and 0 bases, with 9 bases remaining between them. CDR1 is SGHTS and CDR2 is YDEGEE in the germline V gene.

This clone was picked up a small number of times. The chain has TRBV28 and TRBJ1-5; 7 bases are shared with TRBD1. Germline CDR1 and CDR2: MDHEN and SYDVKM. V lost 8 bases to trimming and J lost 7 bases; unmatched junction nucleotides: 8. CDR3 size: 13 residues. The CDR3: CASRQGTYQPQHF. DNA for the CDR3: TGTGCCAGCCGACAGGGAACCTACCAGCCCCAGCATTTT.

This clone was detected only a few times. This sequence joins TRBV5-1 and TRBJ1-2; TRBD1 might be the D (6 bases). The CDR3 has 13 residues. Between the trimmed V and J ends, which lost 0 bases and 8 bases, there was a span of 11 bases. Germline-derived CDR1 and CDR2 are SGHRS and YFSETQ. The DNA of the CDR3 is TGCGCCAGCAGCTTGGTTGGACAGTTAGGCTACACCTTC. Its translation: CASSLVGQLGYTF.

The rearrangement uses TRBV6-1 and TRBJ1-1, with TRBD1 matching 8 bases. CDR1 is MNHNS, CDR2 SASEGT, per germline. The ends lost 6 bases at V and 3 bases at J; junction bases unmatched: 3. The CDR3 is made up of 13 amino acids. In nucleotides, the CDR3 is TGTGCCAGCAGCTTACAGGGGGACACTGAAGCTTTCTTT. Amino acid sequence: CASSLQGDTEAFF.

The chain employs TRBV5-8 and TRBJ1-3; D call uncertain. CDR3 length: 15 amino acids. Trimming removed 3 bases from V and 2 bases from J, with 12 bases in between. The V gene's germline CDR1 is SGHTS and CDR2 YDEGEE. CDR3 nucleotides: TGTGCCAGCAGCTCGGGAGGAGGGACTGGAAACACCATATATTTT. It translates to CASSSGGGTGNTIYF.

The V gene is TRBV9, the J gene TRBJ2-5, with no clear D. Looked up from germline, CDR1 is SGDLS and CDR2 is YYNGEE. This CDR3 is 14 amino acids long. The V end was cut by 0 bases, the J end by 4 bases, with 10 bases between. The CDR3 loop is CASSVAVGPETQYF. The CDR3, as DNA: TGTGCCAGCAGCGTAGCGGTGGGCCCAGAGACCCAGTACTTC.

The rearrangement uses TRBV28 and TRBJ2-7; TRBD1 aligns across 7 bases. This CDR3 contains 13 residues. V trimming: 6 bases; J trimming: 6 bases; junction bases outside the gene matches: 8. The V gene's germline CDR1 is MDHEN and CDR2 SYDVKM. The CDR3 DNA sequence: TGTGCCAGCAGAAGACAGGGTGCCCGCGAGCAGTACTTC. Translating it yields CASRRQGAREQYF.

The rearrangement uses TRBV27 and TRBJ1-5; the match to TRBD1 covers 7 bases. Per the germline V gene, CDR1 is MNHEY and CDR2 is SMNVEV (reference sequence). The CDR3 loop spans 14 amino acids. Losses at the gene ends were 4 bases for V and 3 bases for J; bases not matched to a gene: 3. CDR3 region: CASSYRGFNQPQHF. CDR3 DNA: TGTGCCAGCAGTTACAGGGGTTTCAATCAGCCCCAGCATTTT.

This rearrangement joins TRBV5-4 to TRBJ2-1, with TRBD2 matching 7 bases. Germline trimming cut 4 bases from V and 5 bases from J; bases unmatched to any gene: 6. CDR3 size: 14 residues. The germline V gene has CDR1 SGHNT and CDR2 YYREEE (reference sequence). CDR3 DNA: TGTGCCAGCAGCCAAAGACTAGCAGACAATGAGCAGTTCTTC. Translating it yields CASSQRLADNEQFF.

The chain employs TRBV10-3 and TRBJ2-7, with TRBD2 identical over 8 bases. Looked up from germline, CDR1 is ENHRY and CDR2 is SYGVKD. Germline trimming cut 4 bases from V and 3 bases from J; bases unmatched to any gene: 14. This CDR3 spans 17 amino acids. For the CDR3, the DNA is TGTGCCATCAGTGGGAAGGGGGTATCGGGAGGGAACTACGAGCAGTACTTC. It is translated as CAISGKGVSGGNYEQYF.

The chain employs TRBV6-5 and TRBJ2-1; 7 positions match TRBD1. Germline CDR1 and CDR2: MNHEY and SVGAGI. This CDR3 has 13 residues. V lost 2 bases and J lost 7; bases outside the gene matches: 2. The CDR3 bases are TGTGCCAGCAGTTACGAGGGACAGAATGAGCAGTTCTTC. Its protein product is CASSYEGQNEQFF.

The chain links TRBV7-2 to TRBJ1-1; 8 nucleotides align to TRBD1. Germline assignment: CDR1 SGHTA and CDR2 FQGNSA. V was pared by 4 bases and J by 11 bases, with 9 bases of the junction left unmatched. CDR3 length: 13 residues. The CDR3 here is CASSSMPGQGAFF. DNA for the CDR3: TGTGCCAGCAGCTCAATGCCAGGACAGGGCGCTTTCTTT.

The V and J genes are TRBV2 and TRBJ2-3; the D gene is possibly TRBD2 (6 bases). The CDR3 covers 15 residues. Germline V gene lookup returns CDR1 SNHLY and CDR2 FYNNEI. The V and J ends lost 7 bases and 4 bases respectively, with 18 bases between them. This CDR3 is CASKELLASADTQYF. The CDR3 region has the DNA TGTGCCAGCAAGGAATTACTAGCTAGCGCAGATACGCAGTATTTT.

The V call is TRBV5-1, the J call TRBJ2-3; 7 nucleotides agree with TRBD2. CDR3 length: 14 amino acids. J gave up 2 bases and V 5 bases, and 5 bases lay outside the gene matches. From germline, CDR1 is SGHRS and CDR2 YFSETQ. The DNA of the CDR3 is TGCGCCAGCAGTCAGCGGGAATACACAGATACGCAGTATTTT. It codes for CASSQREYTDTQYF.

Only a few counts were recorded for this clone. The gene calls are TRBV29-1 and TRBJ1-5; no clear D gene. This CDR3 comprises 14 residues. Germline-derived CDR1 and CDR2 are SQVTM and ANQGSEA. Trimming took 4 bases from V and 4 from J, leaving 14 bases between them. CDR3 bases: TGCAGCGTTGCCGATCACAGCTGGAATCAGCCCCAGCATTTT. Translating it yields CSVADHSWNQPQHF.